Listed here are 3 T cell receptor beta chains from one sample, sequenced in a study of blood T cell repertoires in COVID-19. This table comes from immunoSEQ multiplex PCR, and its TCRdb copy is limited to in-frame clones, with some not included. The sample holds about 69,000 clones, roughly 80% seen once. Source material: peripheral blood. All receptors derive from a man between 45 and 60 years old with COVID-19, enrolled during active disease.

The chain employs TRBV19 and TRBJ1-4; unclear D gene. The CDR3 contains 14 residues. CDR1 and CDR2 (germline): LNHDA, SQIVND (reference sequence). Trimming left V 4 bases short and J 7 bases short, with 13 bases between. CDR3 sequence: CASSKFGESEKLFF. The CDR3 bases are TGTGCCAGTAGTAAGTTCGGGGAATCTGAAAAACTGTTTTTT.

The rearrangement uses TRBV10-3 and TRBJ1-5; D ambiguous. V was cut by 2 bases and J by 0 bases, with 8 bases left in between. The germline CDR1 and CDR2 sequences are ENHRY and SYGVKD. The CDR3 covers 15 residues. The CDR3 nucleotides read TGTGCCATCAGTGAGATGCCAGATAGCAATCAGCCCCAGCATTTT. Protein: CAISEMPDSNQPQHF.

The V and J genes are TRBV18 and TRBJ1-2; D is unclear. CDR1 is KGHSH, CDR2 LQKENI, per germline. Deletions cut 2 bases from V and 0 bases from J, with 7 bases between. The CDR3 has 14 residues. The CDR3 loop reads CASSPSRANYGYTF. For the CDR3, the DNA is TGTGCCAGCTCACCAAGTCGGGCTAACTATGGCTACACCTTC.